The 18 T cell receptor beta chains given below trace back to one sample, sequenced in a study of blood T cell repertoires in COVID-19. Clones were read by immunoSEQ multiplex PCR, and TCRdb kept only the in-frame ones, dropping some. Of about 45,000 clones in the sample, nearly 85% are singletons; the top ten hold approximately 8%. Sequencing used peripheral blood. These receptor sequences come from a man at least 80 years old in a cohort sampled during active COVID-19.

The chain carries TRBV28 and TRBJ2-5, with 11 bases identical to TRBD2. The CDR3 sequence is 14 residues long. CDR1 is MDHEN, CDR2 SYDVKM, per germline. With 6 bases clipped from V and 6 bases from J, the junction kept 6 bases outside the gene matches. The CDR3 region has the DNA TGTGCCAGCAGAAATAGCGGGGGGGCCCAGACCCAGTACTTC. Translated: CASRNSGGAQTQYF.

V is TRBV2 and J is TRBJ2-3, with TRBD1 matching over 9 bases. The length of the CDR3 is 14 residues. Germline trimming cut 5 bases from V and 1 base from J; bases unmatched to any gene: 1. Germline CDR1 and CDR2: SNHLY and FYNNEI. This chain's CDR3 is CASSRTGGTDTQYF. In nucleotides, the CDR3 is TGTGCCAGCAGTAGGACAGGGGGCACAGATACGCAGTATTTT.

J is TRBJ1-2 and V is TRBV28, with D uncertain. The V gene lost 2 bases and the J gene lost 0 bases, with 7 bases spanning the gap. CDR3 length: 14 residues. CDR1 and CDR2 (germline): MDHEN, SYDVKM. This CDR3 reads CASSLLAANYGYTF. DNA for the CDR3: TGTGCCAGCAGTTTACTCGCAGCTAACTATGGCTACACCTTC.

In nucleotides, the CDR3 is TGTGCCAGTAGTATCACTTTTAACTATGGCTACACCTTC. Protein product: CASSITFNYGYTF. The rearrangement uses TRBV19 and TRBJ1-2; no definite D call. V gave up 3 bases and J gave up 1 base, with 6 bases separating them. Germline V lookup: CDR1 LNHDA, CDR2 SQIVND (reference sequence). This CDR3 comprises 13 residues.

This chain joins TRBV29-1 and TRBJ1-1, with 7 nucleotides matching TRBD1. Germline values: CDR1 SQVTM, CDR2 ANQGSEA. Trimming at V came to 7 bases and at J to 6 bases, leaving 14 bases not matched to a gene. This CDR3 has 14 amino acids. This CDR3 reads CSGGSLTGRSEAFF. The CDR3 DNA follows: TGCAGCGGGGGATCCTTGACAGGGAGGTCTGAAGCTTTCTTT.

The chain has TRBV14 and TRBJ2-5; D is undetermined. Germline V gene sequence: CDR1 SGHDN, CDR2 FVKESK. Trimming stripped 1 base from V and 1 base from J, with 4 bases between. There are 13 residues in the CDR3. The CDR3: CASSQGAQETQYF. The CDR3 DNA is TGTGCCAGCAGCCAAGGGGCCCAAGAGACCCAGTACTTC.

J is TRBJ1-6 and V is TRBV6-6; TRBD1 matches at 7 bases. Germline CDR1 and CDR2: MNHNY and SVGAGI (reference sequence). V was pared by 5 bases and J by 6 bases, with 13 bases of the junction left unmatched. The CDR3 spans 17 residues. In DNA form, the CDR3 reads TGTGCCAGCAGTCCGTCAAGCACGGGACAGACTAATTCACCCCTCCACTTT. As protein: CASSPSSTGQTNSPLHF.

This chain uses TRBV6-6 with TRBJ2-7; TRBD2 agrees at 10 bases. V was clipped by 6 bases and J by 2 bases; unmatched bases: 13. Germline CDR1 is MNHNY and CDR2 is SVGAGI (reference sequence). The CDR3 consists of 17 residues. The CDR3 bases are TGTGCCAGCAGCCGATTGAAAGCGGGGGGGAAAACCTACGAGCAGTACTTC. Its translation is CASSRLKAGGKTYEQYF.

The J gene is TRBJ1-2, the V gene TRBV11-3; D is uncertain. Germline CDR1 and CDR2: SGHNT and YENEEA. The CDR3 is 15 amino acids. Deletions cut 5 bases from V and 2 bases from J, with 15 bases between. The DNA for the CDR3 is TGTGCCAGCAGCCTGAACGAGCAGGAAAACTATGGCTACACCTTC. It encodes CASSLNEQENYGYTF.

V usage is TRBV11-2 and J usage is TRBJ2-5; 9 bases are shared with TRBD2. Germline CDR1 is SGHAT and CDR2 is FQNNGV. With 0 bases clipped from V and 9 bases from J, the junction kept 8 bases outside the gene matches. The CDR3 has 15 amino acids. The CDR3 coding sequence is TGTGCCAGCAGCTTAGATTCTAGCGGGAAAGGGGCCCAGTACTTC. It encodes CASSLDSSGKGAQYF.

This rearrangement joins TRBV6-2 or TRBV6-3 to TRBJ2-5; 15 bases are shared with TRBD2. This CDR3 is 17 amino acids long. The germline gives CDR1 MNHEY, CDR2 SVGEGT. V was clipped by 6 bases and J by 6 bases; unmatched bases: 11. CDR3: CASSLPGLAGGGQTQYF. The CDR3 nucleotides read TGTGCCAGCAGCCTCCCGGGACTAGCGGGAGGCGGTCAGACCCAGTACTTC.

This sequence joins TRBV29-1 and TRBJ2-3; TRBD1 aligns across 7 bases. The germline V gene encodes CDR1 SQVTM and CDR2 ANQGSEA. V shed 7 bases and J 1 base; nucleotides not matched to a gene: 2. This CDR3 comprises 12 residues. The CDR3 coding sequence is TGCAGCGGCGGACAGGGCACAGATACGCAGTATTTT. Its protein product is CSGGQGTDTQYF.

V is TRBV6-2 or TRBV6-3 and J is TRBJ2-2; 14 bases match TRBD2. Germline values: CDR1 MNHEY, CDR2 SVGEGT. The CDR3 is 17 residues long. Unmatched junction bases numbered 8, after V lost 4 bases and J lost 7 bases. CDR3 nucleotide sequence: TGTGCCAGCAGTTCGTCGGGACTAGCGGGAGTAAGCGGGGAGCTGTTTTTT. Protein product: CASSSSGLAGVSGELFF.

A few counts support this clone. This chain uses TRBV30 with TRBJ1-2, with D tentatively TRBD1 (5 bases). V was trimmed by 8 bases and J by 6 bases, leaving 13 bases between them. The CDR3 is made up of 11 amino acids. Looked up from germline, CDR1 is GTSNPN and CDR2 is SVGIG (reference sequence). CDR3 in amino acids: CARERGDGYTF. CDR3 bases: TGTGCCAGAGAAAGGGGCGATGGCTACACCTTC.

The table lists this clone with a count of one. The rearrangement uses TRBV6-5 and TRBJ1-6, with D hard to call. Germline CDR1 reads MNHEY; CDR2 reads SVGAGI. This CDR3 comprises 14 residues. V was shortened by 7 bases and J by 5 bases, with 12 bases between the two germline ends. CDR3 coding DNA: TGTGCCAGCAAAGCACAACGGGATAATTCACCCCTCCACTTT. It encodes CASKAQRDNSPLHF.

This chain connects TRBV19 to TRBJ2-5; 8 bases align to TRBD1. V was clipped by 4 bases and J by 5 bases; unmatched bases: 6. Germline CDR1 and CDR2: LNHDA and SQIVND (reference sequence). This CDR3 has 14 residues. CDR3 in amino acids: CASSRQGKEETQYF. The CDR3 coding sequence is TGTGCCAGTAGTAGACAGGGGAAGGAGGAGACCCAGTACTTC.

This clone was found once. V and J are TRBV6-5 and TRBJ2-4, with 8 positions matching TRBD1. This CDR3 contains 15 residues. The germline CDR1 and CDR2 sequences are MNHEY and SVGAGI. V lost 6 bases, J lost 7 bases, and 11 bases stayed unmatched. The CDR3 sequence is CASRDIRTGSNIQYF. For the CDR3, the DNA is TGTGCCAGCAGGGACATTAGGACAGGGTCCAACATTCAGTACTTC.

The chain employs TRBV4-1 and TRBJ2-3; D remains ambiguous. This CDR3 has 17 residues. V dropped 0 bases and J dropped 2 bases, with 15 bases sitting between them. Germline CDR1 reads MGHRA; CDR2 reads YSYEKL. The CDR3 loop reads CASSQETEHPATDTQYF. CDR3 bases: TGCGCCAGCAGCCAAGAGACTGAACACCCCGCCACAGATACGCAGTATTTT.